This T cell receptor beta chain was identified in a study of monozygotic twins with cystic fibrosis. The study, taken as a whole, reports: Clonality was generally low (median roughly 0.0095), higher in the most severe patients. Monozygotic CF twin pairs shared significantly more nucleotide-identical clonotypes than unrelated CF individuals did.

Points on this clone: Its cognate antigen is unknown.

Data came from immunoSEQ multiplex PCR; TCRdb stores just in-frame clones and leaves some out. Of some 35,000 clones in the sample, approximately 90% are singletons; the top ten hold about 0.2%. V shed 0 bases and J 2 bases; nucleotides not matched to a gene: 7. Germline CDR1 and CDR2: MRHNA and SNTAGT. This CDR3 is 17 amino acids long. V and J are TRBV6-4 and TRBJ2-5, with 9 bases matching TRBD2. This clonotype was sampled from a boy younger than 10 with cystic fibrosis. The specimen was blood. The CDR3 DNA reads TGTGCCAGCAGTGACTCCGTAGCGGGGGACCCGCAAGAGACCCAGTACTTC. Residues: CASSDSVAGDPQETQYF.